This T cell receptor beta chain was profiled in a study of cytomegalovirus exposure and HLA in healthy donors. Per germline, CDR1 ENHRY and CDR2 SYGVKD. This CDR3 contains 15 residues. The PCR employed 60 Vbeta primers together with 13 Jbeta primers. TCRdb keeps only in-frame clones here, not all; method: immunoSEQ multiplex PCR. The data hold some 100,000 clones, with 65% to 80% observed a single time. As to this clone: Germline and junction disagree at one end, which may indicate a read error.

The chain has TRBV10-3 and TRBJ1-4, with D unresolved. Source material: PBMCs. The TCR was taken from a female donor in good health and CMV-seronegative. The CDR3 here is CAIRESSSTNEKLFF. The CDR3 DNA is TGTGCCATCAGGGAGTCCTCAAGCACTAATGAAAAACTGTTTTTT.